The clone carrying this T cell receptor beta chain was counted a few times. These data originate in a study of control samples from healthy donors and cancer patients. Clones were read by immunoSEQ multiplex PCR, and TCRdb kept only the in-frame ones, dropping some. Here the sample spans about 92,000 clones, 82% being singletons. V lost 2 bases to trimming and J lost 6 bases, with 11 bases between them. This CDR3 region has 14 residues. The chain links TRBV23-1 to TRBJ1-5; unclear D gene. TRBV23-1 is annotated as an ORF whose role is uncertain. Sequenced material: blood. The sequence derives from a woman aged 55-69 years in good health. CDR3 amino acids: CASSQIPVSQPQHF. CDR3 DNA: TGCGCCAGCAGTCAAATCCCCGTAAGTCAGCCCCAGCATTTT.